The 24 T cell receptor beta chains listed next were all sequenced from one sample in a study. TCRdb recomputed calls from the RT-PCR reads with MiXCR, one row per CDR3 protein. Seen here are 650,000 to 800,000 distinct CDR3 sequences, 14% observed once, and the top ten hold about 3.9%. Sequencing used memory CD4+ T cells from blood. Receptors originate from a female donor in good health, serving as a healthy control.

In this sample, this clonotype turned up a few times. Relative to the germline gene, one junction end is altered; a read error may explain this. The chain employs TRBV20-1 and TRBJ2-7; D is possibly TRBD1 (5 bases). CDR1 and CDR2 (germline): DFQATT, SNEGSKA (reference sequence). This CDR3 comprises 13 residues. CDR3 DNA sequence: TGCAGTGCTAGACTTCCGGCAGGGTACGCGCAGTACTTC. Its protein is CSARLPAGYAQYF.

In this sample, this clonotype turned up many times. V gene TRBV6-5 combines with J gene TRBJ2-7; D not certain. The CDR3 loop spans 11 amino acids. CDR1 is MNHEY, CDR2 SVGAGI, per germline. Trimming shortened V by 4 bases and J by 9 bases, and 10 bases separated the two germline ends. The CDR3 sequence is CASSSRIRQYF. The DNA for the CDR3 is TGTGCCAGCAGTTCTCGAATTCGGCAGTACTTC.

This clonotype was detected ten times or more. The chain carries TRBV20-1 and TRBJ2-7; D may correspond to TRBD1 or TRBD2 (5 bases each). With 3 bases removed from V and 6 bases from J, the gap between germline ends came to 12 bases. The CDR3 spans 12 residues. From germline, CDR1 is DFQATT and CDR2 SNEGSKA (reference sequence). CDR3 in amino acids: CSASPGRVEQYF. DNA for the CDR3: TGCAGTGCTAGCCCAGGGAGAGTCGAGCAGTACTTC.

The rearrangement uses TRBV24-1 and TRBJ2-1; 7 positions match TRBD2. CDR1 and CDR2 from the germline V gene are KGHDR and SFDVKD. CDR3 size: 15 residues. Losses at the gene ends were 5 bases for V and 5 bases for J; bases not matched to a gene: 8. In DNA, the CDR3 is TGTGCCACCAGTGGTTGGGCGGGAGTTAACAATGAGCAGTTCTTC. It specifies CATSGWAGVNNEQFF.

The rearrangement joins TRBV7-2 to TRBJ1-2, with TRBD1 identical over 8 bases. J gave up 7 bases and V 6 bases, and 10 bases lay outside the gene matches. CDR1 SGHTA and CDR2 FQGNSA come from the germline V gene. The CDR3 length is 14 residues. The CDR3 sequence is CASSYYQGARGYTF. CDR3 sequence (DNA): TGTGCCAGCAGTTATTATCAGGGGGCGCGTGGCTACACCTTC. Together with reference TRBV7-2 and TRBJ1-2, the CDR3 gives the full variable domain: GAGVSQSPSNKVTEKGKDVELRCDPISGHTALYWYRQSLGQGLEFLIYFQGNSAPDKSGLPSDRFSAERTGGSVSTLTIQRTQQEDSAVYLCASSYYQGARGYTFGSGTRLTVV.

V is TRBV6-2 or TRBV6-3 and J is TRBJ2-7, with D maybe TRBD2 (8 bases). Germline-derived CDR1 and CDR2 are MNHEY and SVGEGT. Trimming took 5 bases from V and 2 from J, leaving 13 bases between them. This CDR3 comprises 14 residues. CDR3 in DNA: TGTGCCAGCAGTCAGGGGGGACTAGCCTACGAGCAGTACTTC. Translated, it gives CASSQGGLAYEQYF.

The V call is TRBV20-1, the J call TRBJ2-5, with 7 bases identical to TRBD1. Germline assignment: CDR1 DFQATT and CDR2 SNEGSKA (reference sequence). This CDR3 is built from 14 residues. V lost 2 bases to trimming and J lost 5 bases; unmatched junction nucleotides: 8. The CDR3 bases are TGCAGTGCTAGATACGACAGGGTGGGGGAGACCCAGTACTTC. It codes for CSARYDRVGETQYF.

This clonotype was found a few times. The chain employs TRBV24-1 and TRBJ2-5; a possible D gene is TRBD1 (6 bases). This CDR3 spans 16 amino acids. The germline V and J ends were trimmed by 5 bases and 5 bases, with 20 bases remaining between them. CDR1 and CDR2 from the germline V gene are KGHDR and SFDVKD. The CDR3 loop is CATSAVGQTSSETQYF. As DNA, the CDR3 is TGTGCCACCAGTGCCGTTGGACAGACGTCTTCGGAGACCCAGTACTTC.

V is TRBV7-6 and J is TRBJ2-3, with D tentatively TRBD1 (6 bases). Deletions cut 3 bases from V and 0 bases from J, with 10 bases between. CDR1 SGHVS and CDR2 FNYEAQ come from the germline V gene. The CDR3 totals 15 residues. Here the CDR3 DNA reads TGTGCCAGCAGCTTCGACAGGCGAAGCACAGATACGCAGTATTTT. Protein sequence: CASSFDRRSTDTQYF.

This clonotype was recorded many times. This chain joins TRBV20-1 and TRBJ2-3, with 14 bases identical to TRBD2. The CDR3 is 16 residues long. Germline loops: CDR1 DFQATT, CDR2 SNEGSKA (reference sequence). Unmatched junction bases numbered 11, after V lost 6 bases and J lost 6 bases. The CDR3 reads CSAPRLAGGRTDTQYF. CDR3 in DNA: TGCAGTGCCCCACGACTAGCGGGAGGGCGTACGGATACGCAGTATTTT.

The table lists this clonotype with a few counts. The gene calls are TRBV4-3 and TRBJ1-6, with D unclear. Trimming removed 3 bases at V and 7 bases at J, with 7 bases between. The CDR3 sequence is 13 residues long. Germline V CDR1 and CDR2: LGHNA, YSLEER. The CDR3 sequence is CASSQEINSPLHF. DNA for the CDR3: TGCGCCAGCAGCCAGGAGATAAATTCACCCCTCCACTTT.

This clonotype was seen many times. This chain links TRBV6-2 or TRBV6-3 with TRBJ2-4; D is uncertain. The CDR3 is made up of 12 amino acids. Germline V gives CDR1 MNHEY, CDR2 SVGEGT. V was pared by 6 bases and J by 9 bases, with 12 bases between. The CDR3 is CASRSSDGIQYF. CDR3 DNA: TGTGCCAGCAGAAGCAGCGATGGCATTCAGTACTTC.

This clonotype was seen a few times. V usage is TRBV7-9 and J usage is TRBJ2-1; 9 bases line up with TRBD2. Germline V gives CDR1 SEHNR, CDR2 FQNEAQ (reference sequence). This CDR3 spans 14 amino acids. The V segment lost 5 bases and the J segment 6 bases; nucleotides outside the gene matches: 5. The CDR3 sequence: CASSHSTSGNEQFF. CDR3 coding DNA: TGTGCCAGCAGCCATTCGACTAGCGGCAATGAGCAGTTCTTC.

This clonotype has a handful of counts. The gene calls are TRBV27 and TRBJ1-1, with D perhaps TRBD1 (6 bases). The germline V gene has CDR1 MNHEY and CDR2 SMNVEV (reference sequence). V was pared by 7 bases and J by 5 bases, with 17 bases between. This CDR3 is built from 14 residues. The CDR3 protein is CASISMGAVTEAFF. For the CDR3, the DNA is TGTGCCAGCATCTCCATGGGGGCCGTTACTGAAGCTTTCTTT.

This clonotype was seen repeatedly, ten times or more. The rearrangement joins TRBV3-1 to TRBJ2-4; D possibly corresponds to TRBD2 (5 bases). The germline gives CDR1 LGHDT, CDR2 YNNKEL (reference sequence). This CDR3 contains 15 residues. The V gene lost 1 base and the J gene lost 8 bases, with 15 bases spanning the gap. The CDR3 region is CASSQVPNSGYIQYF. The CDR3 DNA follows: TGTGCCAGCAGCCAAGTACCGAATTCGGGATACATTCAGTACTTC.

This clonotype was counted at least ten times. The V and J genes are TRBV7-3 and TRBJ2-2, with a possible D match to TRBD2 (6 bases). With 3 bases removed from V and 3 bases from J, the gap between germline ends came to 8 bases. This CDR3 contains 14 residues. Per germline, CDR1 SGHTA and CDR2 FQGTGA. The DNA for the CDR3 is TGTGCCAGCAGCTTGGGACTCCACACCGGGGAGCTGTTTTTT. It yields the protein CASSLGLHTGELFF. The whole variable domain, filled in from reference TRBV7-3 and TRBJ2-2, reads GAGVSQTPSNKVTEKGKYVELRCDPISGHTALYWYRQSLGQGPEFLIYFQGTGAADDSGLPNDRFFAVRPEGSVSTLKIQRTERGDSAVYLCASSLGLHTGELFFGEGSRLTVL.

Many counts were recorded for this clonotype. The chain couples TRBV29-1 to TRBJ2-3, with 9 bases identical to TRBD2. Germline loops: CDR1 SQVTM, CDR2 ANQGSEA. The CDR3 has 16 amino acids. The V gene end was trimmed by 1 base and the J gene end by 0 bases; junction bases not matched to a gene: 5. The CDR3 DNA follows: TGCAGCGTTGAAGGAGTAGCGGGAGTGAGCACAGATACGCAGTATTTT. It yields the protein CSVEGVAGVSTDTQYF.

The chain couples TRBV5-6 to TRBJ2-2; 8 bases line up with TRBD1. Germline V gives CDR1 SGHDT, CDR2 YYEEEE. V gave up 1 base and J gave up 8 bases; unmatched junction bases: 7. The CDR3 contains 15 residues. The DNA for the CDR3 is TGTGCCAGCAGCTTGTTCCAGGGGGCGCCTGGGGAGCTGTTTTTT. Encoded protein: CASSLFQGAPGELFF.

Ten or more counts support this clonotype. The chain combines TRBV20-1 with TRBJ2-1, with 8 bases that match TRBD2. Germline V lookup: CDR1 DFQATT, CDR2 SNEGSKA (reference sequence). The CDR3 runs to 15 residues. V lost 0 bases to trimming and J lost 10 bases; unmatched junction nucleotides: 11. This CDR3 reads CSARDGRTSWGEQFF. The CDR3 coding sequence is TGCAGTGCTAGAGACGGAAGGACTAGCTGGGGCGAGCAGTTCTTC.

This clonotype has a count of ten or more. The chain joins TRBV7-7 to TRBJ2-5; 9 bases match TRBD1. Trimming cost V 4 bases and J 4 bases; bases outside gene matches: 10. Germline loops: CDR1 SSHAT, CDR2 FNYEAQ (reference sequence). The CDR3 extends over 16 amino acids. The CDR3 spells CASSSIPDRGRETQYF. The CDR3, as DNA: TGTGCCAGCAGCTCCATCCCGGACAGGGGTAGAGAGACCCAGTACTTC.

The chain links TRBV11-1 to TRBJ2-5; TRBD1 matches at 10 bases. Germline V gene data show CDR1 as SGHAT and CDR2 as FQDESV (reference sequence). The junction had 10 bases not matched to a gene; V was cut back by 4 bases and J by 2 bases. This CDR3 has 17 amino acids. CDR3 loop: CASSWLPGQGNQETQYF. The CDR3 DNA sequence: TGTGCCAGCAGCTGGCTCCCGGGACAGGGGAATCAAGAGACCCAGTACTTC.

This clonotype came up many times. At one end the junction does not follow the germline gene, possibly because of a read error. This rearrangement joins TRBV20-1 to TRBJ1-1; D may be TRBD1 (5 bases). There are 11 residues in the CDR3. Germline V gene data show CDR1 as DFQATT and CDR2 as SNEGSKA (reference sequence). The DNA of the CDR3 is TGCAGTGCTAGTTATATCGTAAAGGGGAGTTTT. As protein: CSASYIVKGSF.

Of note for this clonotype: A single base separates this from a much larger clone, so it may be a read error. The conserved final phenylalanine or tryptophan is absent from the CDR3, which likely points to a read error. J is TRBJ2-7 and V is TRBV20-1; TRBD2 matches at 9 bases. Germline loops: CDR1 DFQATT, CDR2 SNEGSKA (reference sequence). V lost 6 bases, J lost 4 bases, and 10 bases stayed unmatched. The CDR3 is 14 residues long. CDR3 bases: TGCAGTGCGCCCACCCTAGCGGGGAGGTACGAGCAGTACTTA. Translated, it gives CSAPTLAGRYEQYL.

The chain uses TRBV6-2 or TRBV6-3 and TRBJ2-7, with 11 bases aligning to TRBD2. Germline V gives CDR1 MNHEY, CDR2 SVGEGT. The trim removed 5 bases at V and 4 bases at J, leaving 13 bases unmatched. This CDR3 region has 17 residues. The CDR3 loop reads CASSAVTSGSNPYEQYF. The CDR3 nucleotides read TGTGCCAGCAGTGCCGTTACTAGCGGGAGTAATCCGTACGAGCAGTACTTC.